The present T cell receptor (beta chain) was sequenced within a study of T cells in Graves' hyperthyroidism and ophthalmopathy. This clonotype was counted between two and nine times. This CDR3 is built from 13 residues. V shed 5 bases and J 8 bases; nucleotides not matched to a gene: 8. Germline V gene sequence: CDR1 MNHNS, CDR2 SASEGT. The TCR beta CDR3 regions underwent amplification using RNA transcripts as the source. RT-PCR in the first round (using the HTBI primer set) targeted the TCR CDR3. TCRdb analysed the multiplex PCR reads with MiXCR anew, one entry per CDR3 protein. The sample contains about 600,000 distinct CDR3 sequences, approximately 15% of which appear only once.

This sequence was found in a woman in her 40s with Graves' ophthalmopathy. The sequencing sample was made of blood. The chain recombines TRBV6-1 with TRBJ1-2; 7 bases align to TRBD1. CDR3 residues: CASSSTGNRGYTF. The CDR3 nucleotides read TGTGCCAGCAGTTCGACAGGGAATAGGGGCTACACCTTC.